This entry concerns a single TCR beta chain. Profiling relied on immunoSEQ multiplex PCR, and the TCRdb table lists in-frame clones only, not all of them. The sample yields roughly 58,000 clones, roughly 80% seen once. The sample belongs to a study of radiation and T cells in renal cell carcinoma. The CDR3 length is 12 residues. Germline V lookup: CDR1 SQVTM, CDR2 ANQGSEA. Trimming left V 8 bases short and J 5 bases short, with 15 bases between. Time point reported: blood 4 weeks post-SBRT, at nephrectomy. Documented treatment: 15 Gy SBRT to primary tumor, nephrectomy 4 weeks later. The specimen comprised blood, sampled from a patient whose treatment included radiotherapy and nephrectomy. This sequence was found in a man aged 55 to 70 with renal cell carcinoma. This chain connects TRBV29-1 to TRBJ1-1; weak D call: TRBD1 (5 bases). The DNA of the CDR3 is TGCAGCCCGACAGTTTTATCTACTGAAGCTTTCTTT. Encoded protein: CSPTVLSTEAFF.